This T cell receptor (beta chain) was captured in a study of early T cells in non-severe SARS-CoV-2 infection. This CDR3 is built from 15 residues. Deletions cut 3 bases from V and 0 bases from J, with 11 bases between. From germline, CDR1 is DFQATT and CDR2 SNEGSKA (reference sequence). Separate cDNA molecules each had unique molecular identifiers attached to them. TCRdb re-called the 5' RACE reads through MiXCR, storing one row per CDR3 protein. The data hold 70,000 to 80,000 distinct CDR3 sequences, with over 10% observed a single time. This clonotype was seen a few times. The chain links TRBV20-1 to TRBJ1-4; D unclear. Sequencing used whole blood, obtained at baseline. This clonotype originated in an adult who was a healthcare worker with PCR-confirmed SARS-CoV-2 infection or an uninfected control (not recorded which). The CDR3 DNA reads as TGCAGTGCTAGGGATGGATCTGCAACTAATGAAAAACTGTTTTTT. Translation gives CSARDGSATNEKLFF.